This T cell receptor beta chain was obtained from a study of blood T cells in healthy people across ages (dated by TCRdb to between 2014 and 2016). A note on the overall study: Template switching captured roughly one uniquely barcoded TCR beta cDNA molecule per two T cells in model experiments. Age-related changes in TCR beta repertoire diversity were measured in the study by deep sequencing normalized with unique cDNA molecular identifiers. Four age groups were formed from the donors: young (average about 17 years), middle-aged (around 37), aged (roughly 59) and long-lived (approximately 78). To avoid experimental bias, donors of different ages were distributed randomly across sequencing lanes. The study analyzed two additional independent replicas of 1 million unique cDNA reads from the same blood draw for two donors, one aged 18 to 30 and one aged 80 or older. Findings and caveats that apply to the study as a whole: Because donor CMV infection status was unknown, age-related changes in expanded clonotypes were potentially confounded. Compared with the aged group, the long-lived group had more naive CD4+ T cells, fewer expanded clones and increased TCR diversity, suggesting age selection. Estimates of total diversity based on one million sequenced T cells were considered lower bounds and underestimates. The percentage of naive T cells measured by flow cytometry correlated strongly with observed TCR beta diversity. Observed TCR beta diversity per million T cells fell roughly linearly with age, and a significant reduction was already apparent by age around 40. Bulk unsorted PBMC profiling prevented conclusive comparison of naive and antigen-experienced compartments.

The donors were 40 or so Caucasian individuals from Russia, aged roughly 6 to 100 years, who were systemically healthy. Around 10 milliliters of peripheral blood were drawn from each donor into EDTA-treated Vacutainer tubes. Ficoll-Paque density-gradient centrifugation was used to isolate PBMCs, with at least 6 million obtained per sample. Trizol reagent was used to extract total RNA from the PBMCs, yielding at least 5.5 micrograms per sample. For every donor, an aliquot of PBMCs went through flow cytometry to measure the percentages of naive CD45RAhigh/CD27high T cells. This clonotype has a handful of counts. Its antigen remains unidentified. It has no much larger one-base neighbor in the sample; base qualities were not kept. The library relied on 5' RACE. For sequencing, an Illumina HiSeq 2500 was employed. A second about 7 to 12 cycle PCR used a sample-barcoded 5' primer and a J-beta primer mix. A template-switch 5' adaptor carrying 12 random nucleotides introduced a unique molecular identifier onto each TCR beta cDNA molecule. Each sample yielded at least 3 million CDR3-containing paired-end reads. The Mint cDNA synthesis kit, primed by a TRBC-specific oligonucleotide, was used to synthesize first-strand cDNA from all RNA. After uracil-DNA glycosylase treatment, a first 18-cycle PCR used universal primers M1SS and BC2_uni_R on all cDNA. On the authors' methods: Normalization of each sample was performed by random selection of 1 million high-quality reads, each carrying a distinct molecular identifier. Reads sharing molecular identifiers were discarded rather than binned into consensus sequences. CDR3 identification, clonotype clustering and error correction used MiTCR with a Q25 quality threshold and the strictest error-elimination algorithm. A nonparametric unseen species model with Euler transformation was used to estimate a lower bound on total TCR beta diversity. TCRdb itself trimmed the public reads at Q25 with fastp, ran MiXCR and retained productive beta chains. Each record represents a unique CDR3 protein, reported with the most common genes and DNA among its rows. Here the V and J calls rest on TCRdb's processing, not on the authors' analysis. This sample holds hundreds of thousands of distinct CDR3 sequences; 40% to 45% were observed only once. The top ten clones comprise 20% to 25% of the sample.

The V and J ends are trimmed by 3 bases and 4 bases, leaving 13 bases between them. Taken from the germline V gene, the CDR1 and CDR2 loops are SGHRS and YFSETQ. The CDR3, from cysteine to phenylalanine, totals 14 residues. Of all the DNA, just the CDR3 is kept, 42 bases in frame from base 1. The sequence derives from a woman in her sixties in good health. Sequencing was carried out using blood. Recombination connected TRBV5-1 to TRBJ1-2; the D gene is perhaps TRBD1, on 5 matching bases. The nucleotide sequence reads TGCGCCAGCAGCTCCGAATCGGGGGGCTATGGCTACACCTTC. It specifies CASSSESGGYGYTF.